This T cell receptor beta chain comes out of a study of T cell changes during pregnancy in multiple sclerosis (dated by TCRdb to about 2019). With regard to the full study: The study examined how the T cell repertoire changed over the course of pregnancy in women with multiple sclerosis.

Library prep was done by the immunoSEQ multiplex PCR assay. Here the immuneACCESS table is served through TCRdb, limited to in-frame sequences with V and J called. Missing clones are a known gap in these copies; in checked studies unresolved V genes cover under half, and the rest lacks a known reason. The sample yields approximately 37,000 clones; about 88% were counted once. Clones ranked in the top ten supply 4.1% of the sample. The CDR1 and CDR2 encoded by the germline V gene (reference sequence) are LNHDA and SQIVND. At the junction V is shortened by 3 bases and J by 3 bases, with 11 bases in between. The CDR3, cysteine through phenylalanine, is 14 amino acids long. The retained sequence is limited to the CDR3, 42 bases, with the frame set at the first base. Concerning this clone: Its antigen is unknown. One base away there is no much larger clone; base qualities are not given.

This specimen was CD8+ T cells from peripheral blood mononuclear cells, taken in the first trimester of pregnancy. This TCR was sampled from a female donor with multiple sclerosis, enrolled in a pregnancy study. Recombination joined TRBV19 with TRBJ1-2; the D gene is possibly TRBD1, with 6 bases matching. The CDR3 region: CASSIGRGDYGYTF. DNA sequence: TGTGCCAGTAGTATTGGCAGGGGAGACTATGGCTACACCTTC.